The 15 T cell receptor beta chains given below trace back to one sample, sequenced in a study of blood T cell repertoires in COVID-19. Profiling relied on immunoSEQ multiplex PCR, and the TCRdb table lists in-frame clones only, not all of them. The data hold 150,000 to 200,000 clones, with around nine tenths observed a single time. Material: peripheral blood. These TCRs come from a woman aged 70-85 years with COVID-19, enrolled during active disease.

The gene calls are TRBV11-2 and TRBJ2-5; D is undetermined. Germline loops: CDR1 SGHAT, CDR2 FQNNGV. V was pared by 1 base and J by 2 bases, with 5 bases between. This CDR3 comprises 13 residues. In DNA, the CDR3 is TGTGCCAGCAGCTTAGGCGGTCAAGAGACCCAGTACTTC. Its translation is CASSLGGQETQYF.

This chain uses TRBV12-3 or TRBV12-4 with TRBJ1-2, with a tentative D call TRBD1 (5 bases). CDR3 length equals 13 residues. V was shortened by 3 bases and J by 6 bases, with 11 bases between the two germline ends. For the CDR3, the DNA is TGTGCCAGCAGTTTTCGGGAGGGGCATGGCTACACCTTC. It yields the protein CASSFREGHGYTF.

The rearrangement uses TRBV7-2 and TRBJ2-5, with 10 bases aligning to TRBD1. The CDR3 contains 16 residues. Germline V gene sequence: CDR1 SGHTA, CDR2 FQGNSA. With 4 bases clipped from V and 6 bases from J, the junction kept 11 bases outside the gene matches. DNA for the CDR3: TGTGCCAGCAGCTATAGACAGGGGGCTGTGGAGCAGACCCAGTACTTC. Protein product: CASSYRQGAVEQTQYF.

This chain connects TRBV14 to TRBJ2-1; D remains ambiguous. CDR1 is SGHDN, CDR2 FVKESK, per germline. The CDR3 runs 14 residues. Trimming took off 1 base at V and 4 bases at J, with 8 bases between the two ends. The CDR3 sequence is CASSQADIYNEQFF. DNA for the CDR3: TGTGCCAGCAGCCAAGCCGACATATACAATGAGCAGTTCTTC.

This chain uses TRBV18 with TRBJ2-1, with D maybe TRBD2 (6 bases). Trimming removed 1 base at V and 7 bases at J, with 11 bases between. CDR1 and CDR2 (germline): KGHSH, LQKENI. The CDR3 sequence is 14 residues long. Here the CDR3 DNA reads TGTGCCAGCTCACCACGTCGGGAGCAGAATGAGCAGTTCTTC. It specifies CASSPRREQNEQFF.

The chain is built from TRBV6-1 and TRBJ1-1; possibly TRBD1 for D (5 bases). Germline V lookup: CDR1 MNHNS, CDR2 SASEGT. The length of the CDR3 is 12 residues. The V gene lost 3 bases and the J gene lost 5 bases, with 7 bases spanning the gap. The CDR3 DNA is TGTGCCAGCAGTGATCGGGGGACTGAAGCTTTCTTT. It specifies CASSDRGTEAFF.

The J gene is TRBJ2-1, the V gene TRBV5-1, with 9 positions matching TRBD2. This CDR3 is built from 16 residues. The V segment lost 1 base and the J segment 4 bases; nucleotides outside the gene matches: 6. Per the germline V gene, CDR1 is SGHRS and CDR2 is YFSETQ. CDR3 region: CASSLNLAGPYNEQFF. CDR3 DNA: TGCGCCAGCAGCTTGAACCTAGCGGGACCATACAATGAGCAGTTCTTC.

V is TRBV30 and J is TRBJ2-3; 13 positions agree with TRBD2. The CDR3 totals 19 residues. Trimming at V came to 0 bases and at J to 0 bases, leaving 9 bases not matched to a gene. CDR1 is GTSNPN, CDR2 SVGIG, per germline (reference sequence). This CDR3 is CAWSVYSGTSGISTDTQYF. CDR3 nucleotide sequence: TGTGCCTGGAGTGTCTACTCCGGGACTAGCGGGATTAGCACAGATACGCAGTATTTT.

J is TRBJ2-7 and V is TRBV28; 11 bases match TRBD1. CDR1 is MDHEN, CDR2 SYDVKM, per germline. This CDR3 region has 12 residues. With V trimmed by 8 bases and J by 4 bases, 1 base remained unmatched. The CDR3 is CASRDRGYEQYF. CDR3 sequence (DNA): TGTGCCAGCCGGGACAGGGGGTACGAGCAGTACTTC.

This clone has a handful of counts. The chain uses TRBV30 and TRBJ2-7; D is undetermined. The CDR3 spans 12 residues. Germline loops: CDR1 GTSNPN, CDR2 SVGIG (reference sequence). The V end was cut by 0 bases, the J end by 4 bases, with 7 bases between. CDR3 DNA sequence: TGTGCCTGGAGTGTTTCAGGTTACGAGCAGTACTTC. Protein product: CAWSVSGYEQYF.

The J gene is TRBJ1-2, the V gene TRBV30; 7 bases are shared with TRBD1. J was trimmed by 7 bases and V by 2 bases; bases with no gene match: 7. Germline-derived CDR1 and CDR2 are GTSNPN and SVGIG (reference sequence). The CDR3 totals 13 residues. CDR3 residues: CAWSQKQGTGYTF. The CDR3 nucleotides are TGTGCCTGGAGTCAGAAACAGGGGACTGGCTACACCTTC.

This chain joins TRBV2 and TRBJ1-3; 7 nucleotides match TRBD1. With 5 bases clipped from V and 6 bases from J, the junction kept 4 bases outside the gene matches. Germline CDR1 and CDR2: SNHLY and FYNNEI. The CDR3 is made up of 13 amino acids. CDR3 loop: CASSFGTVNTIYF. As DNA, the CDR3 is TGTGCCAGCAGTTTCGGGACAGTAAACACCATATATTTT.

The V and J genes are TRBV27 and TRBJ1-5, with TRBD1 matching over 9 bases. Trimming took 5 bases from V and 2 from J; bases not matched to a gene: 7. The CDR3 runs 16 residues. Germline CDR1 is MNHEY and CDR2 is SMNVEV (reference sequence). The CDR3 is CASSPRTGEGNQPQHF. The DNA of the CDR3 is TGTGCCAGCAGTCCACGGACAGGGGAAGGCAATCAGCCCCAGCATTTT.

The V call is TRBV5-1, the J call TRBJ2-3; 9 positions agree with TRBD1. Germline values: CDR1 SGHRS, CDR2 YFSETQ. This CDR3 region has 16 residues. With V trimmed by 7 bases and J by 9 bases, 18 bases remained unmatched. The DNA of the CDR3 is TGCGCCAGCTACGACAGGACAGGGGTGCTTGTGAAAACGCAGTATTTT. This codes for CASYDRTGVLVKTQYF.

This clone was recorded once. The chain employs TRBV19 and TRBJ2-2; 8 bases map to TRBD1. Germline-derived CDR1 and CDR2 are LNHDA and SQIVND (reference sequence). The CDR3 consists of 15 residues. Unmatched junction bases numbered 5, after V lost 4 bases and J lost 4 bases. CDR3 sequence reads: CASSTGTGGTGELFF. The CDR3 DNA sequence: TGTGCCAGTAGTACCGGGACAGGAGGCACCGGGGAGCTGTTTTTT.